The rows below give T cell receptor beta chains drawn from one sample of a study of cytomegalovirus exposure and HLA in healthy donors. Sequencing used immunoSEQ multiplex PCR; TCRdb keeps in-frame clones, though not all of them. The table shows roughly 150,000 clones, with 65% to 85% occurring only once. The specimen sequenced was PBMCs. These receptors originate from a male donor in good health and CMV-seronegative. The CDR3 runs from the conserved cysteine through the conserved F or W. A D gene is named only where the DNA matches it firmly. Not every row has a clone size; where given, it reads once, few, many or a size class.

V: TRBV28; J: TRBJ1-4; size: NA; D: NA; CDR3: CATLGGDEKLFF; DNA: TGTGCCACCCTGGGGGGGGATGAAAAACTGTTTTTT
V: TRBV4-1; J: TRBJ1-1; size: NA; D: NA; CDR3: CASSQGSGAFTEAFF; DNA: TGCGCCAGCAGCCAAGGTTCAGGGGCGTTCACTGAAGCTTTCTTT
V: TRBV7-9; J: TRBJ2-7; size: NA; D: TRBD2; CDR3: CASSSPGGYEQYF; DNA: TGTGCCAGCAGCTCCCCGGGGGGCTACGAGCAGTACTTC
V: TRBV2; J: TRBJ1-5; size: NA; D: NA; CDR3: CASEPRSPGGHQPQHF; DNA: TGTGCCAGCGAACCTCGATCTCCTGGAGGTCATCAGCCCCAGCATTTT
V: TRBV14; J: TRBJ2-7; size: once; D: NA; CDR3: CASSQGSSYEQYF; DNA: TGTGCCAGCAGCCAAGGTAGCTCCTACGAGCAGTACTTC
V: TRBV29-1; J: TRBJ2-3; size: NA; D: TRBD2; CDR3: CSVEGREGTDTQYF; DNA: TGCAGCGTTGAGGGGCGGGAGGGCACAGATACGCAGTATTTT
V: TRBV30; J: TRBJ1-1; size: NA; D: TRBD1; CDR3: CAWSQDRKAFF; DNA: TGTGCCTGGTCCCAGGACAGGAAAGCTTTCTTT
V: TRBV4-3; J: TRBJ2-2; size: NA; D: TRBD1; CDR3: CASSPGQGDYTGELFF; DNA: TGCGCCAGCAGCCCCGGACAGGGGGATTACACCGGGGAGCTGTTTTTT
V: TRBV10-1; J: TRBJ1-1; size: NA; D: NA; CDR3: CASSVGITAGNEAFF; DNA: TGCGCCAGCAGCGTTGGTATCACCGCAGGGAATGAAGCTTTCTTT
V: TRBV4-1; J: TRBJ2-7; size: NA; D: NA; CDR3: CASSEGNYEQYF; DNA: TGCGCCAGCAGCGAGGGAAACTACGAGCAGTACTTC
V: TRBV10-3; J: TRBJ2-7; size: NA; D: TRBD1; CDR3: CAISGAGQGMGEQYF; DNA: TGTGCCATCAGTGGGGCAGGACAGGGAATGGGGGAGCAGTACTTC
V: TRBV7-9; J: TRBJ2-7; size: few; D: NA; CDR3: CASSLATGYGAHPYEQYF; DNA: TGTGCCAGCAGCTTAGCTACAGGGTACGGGGCTCATCCCTACGAGCAGTACTTC
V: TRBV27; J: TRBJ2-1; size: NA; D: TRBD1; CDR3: CASSWDRGGEQFF; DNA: TGTGCCAGCAGTTGGGACAGGGGGGGGGAGCAGTTCTTC
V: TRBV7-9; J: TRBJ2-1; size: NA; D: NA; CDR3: CASSLVALPGQFF; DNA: TGTGCCAGCAGCTTAGTCGCTCTACCCGGGCAGTTCTTC
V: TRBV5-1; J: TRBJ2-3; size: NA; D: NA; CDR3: CASSSGGAGGYADTQYF; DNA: TGCGCCAGCAGCTCCGGGGGGGCAGGGGGATACGCAGATACGCAGTATTTT
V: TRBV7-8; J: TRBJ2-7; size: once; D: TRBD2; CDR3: CASSFLAGVTNGYEQYF; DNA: TGTGCCAGCAGCTTCCTAGCGGGAGTAACTAACGGCTACGAGCAGTACTTC
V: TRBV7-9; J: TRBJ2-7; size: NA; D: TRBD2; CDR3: CASSPWGLAGGPGEQYF; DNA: TGTGCCAGCAGCCCTTGGGGGCTCGCGGGAGGGCCGGGCGAGCAGTACTTC
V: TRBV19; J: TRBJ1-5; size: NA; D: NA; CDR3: CASSQSLTGYQPQHF; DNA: TGTGCCAGTAGTCAAAGTCTCACAGGGTATCAGCCCCAGCATTTT
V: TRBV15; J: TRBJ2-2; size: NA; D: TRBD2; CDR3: CATSRGLAGTGELFF; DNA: TGTGCCACCAGCAGAGGACTAGCGGGTACCGGGGAGCTGTTTTTT
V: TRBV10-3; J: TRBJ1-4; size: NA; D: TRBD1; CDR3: CAISARDRGDEKLFF; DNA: TGTGCCATCAGTGCCCGGGACAGGGGCGACGAAAAACTGTTTTTT
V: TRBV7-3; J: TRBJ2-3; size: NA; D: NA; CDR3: CASSPLGAPSTDTQYF; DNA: TGTGCCAGCAGCCCCTTAGGAGCCCCGAGCACAGATACGCAGTATTTT
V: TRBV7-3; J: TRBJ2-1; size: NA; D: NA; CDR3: CASSLSRADEQFF; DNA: TGTGCCAGCAGCTTAAGCAGGGCCGATGAGCAGTTCTTC
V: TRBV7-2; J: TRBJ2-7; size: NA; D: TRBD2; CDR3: CASRSSGTYEQYF; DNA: TGTGCCAGCAGATCCAGCGGGACCTACGAGCAGTACTTC
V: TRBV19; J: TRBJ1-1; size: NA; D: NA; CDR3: CASSIYAYGSTEAFF; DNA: TGTGCCAGTAGTATATACGCCTACGGGAGCACTGAAGCTTTCTTT
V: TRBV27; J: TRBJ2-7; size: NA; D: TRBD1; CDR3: CASSLGDSYEQYF; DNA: TGTGCCAGCAGCCTAGGGGACAGCTACGAGCAGTACTTC
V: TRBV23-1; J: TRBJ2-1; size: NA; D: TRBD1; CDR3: CASSQPIPTTGIVSYNEQFF; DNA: TGCGCCAGCAGTCAACCAATTCCCACGACAGGGATCGTCTCCTACAATGAGCAGTTCTTC
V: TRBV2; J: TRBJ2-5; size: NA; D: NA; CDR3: CASSVEDFQETQYF; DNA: TGTGCCAGCAGTGTGGAAGACTTCCAAGAGACCCAGTACTTC
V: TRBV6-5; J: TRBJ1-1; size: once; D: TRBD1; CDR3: CASSPRDSEAFF; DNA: TGTGCCAGCAGCCCCCGGGACAGTGAAGCTTTCTTT
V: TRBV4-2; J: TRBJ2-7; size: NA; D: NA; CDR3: CASRLTGDEQYF; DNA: TGTGCCAGCAGACTAACGGGGGACGAGCAGTACTTC
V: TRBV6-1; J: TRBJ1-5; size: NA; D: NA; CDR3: CASSGQGAPQHF; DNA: TGTGCCAGCAGTGGCCAAGGGGCGCCCCAGCATTTT
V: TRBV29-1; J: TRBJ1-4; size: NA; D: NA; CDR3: CSVVWGYREKLFF; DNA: TGCAGCGTTGTATGGGGCTACCGGGAAAAACTGTTTTTT
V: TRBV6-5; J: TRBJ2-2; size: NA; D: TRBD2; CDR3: CASSRLAGGPGELFF; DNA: TGTGCCAGCAGCCGTCTGGCGGGGGGTCCCGGGGAGCTGTTTTTT
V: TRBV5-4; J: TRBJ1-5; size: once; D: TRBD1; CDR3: CASSLSVTGTGGQSNQPQHF; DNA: TGTGCCAGCAGCTTGAGTGTAACCGGGACAGGGGGGCAGAGCAATCAGCCCCAGCATTTT
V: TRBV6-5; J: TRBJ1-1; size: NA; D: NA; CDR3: CASSTTEYTEAFF; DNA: TGTGCCAGCAGCACGACAGAATACACTGAAGCTTTCTTT
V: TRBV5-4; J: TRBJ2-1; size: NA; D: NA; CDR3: CASSLAGTEQFF; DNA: TGTGCCAGCAGCTTGGCGGGAACTGAGCAGTTCTTC
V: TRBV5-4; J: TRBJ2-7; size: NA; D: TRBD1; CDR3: CAGSSGTGNYEQYF; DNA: TGTGCCGGCAGCTCGGGGACAGGTAACTACGAGCAGTACTTC
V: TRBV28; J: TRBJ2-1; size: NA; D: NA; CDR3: CASSHPPPGSVFNEQFF; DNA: TGTGCCAGCAGCCACCCCCCGCCGGGTAGTGTATTCAATGAGCAGTTCTTC
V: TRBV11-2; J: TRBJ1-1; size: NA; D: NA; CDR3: CASSLEQGLTEAFF; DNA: TGTGCCAGCAGCTTAGAGCAGGGGCTCACTGAAGCTTTCTTT
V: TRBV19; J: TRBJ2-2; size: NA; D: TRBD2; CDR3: CASSAGSGRSYTGELFF; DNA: TGTGCCAGTAGCGCCGGTAGCGGGCGGAGTTACACCGGGGAGCTGTTTTTT
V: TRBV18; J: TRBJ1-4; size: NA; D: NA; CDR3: CASSPPAAGSNEKPFF; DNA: TGTGCCAGCTCACCACCTGCGGCAGGGTCGAATGAAAAACCGTTTTTT
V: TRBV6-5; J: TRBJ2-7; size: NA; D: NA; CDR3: CASSYGGADRYEQYF; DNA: TGTGCCAGCAGTTATGGGGGGGCGGATCGATACGAGCAGTACTTC
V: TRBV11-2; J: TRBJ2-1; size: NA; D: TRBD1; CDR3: CASSTGGVWYNEQFF; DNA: TGTGCCAGCAGCACAGGGGGTGTCTGGTACAATGAGCAGTTCTTC
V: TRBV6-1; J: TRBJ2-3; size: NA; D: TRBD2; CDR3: CASSDFKGTSGMSADTQYF; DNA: TGTGCCAGCAGTGATTTCAAGGGGACTAGCGGGATGTCGGCAGATACGCAGTATTTT
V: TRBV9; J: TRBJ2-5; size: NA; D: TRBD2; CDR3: CASSVGGSQETQYF; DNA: TGTGCCAGCAGCGTAGGCGGGAGCCAAGAGACCCAGTACTTC
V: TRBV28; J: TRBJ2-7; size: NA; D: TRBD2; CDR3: CASSSLREGSHEQYF; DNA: TGTGCCAGCAGTTCCCTGCGGGAGGGGAGCCACGAGCAGTACTTC
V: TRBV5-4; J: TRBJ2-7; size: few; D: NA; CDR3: CASGKGDNYEQYF; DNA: TGTGCCAGTGGCAAAGGAGATAACTACGAGCAGTACTTC
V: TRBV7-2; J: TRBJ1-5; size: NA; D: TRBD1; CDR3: CASSLWDSSNQPQHF; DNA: TGTGCCAGCAGCTTATGGGACAGCAGCAATCAGCCCCAGCATTTT
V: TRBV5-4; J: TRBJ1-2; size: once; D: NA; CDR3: CASSLRGGADGYTF; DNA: TGTGCCAGCAGCTTGCGGGGGGGCGCGGATGGCTACACCTTC
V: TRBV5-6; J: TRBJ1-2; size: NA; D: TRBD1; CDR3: CASSIQGAHGYTF; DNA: TGTGCCAGCAGCATACAGGGGGCACATGGCTACACCTTC
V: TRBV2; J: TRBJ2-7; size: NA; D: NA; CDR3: CASGADSYEQYF; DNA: TGTGCCAGCGGGGCGGACTCCTACGAGCAGTACTTC
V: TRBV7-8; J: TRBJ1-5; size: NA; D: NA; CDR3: CASIGGEDQPQHF; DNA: TGTGCCAGCATCGGAGGGGAGGATCAGCCCCAGCATTTT